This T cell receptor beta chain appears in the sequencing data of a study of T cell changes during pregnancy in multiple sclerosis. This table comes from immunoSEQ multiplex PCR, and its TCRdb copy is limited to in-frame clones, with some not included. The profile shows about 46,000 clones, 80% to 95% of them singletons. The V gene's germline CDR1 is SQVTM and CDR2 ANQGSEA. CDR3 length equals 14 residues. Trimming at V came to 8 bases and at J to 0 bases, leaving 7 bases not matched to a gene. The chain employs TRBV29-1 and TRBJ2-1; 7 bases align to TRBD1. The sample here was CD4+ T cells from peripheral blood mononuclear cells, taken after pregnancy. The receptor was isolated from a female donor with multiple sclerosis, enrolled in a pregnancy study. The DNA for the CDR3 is TGCAGCATCAGACAGGGCGGCTCCTACAATGAGCAGTTCTTC. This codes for CSIRQGGSYNEQFF.